A selection of T cell receptor beta chains follows, all from one sample in a study of PD-L1 blockade in urothelial cancer. Method: immunoSEQ multiplex PCR; TCRdb's copy keeps in-frame clones and lacks some. The data show more than 40,000 clones, 83% seen once. The source was PBMCs, collected around atezolizumab (anti-PD-L1) treatment. Receptors originate from a man between 60 and 75 years old with urothelial cancer. CDR3s include the opening cysteine and the closing phenylalanine or tryptophan. Some rows mark clone size as missing; the rest say once, few, many or name a class of expanded clone.

abundance: .
j_gene: TRBJ1-2
v_gene: TRBV30
CDR3aa: CAWSGTGVYGYTF

abundance: .
j_gene: TRBJ2-2
v_gene: TRBV5-4
CDR3aa: CASSLEQGRTGELFF

abundance: .
j_gene: TRBJ1-2
v_gene: TRBV5-6
CDR3aa: CASSLTEDYGYTF

abundance: .
j_gene: TRBJ2-3
v_gene: TRBV5-1
CDR3aa: CASSSGTSGSTDTQYF

abundance: .
j_gene: TRBJ2-2
v_gene: TRBV5-1
CDR3aa: CASSSGISSTGELFF

abundance: .
j_gene: TRBJ2-1
v_gene: TRBV10-2
CDR3aa: CASSGQGGILVQFF

abundance: .
j_gene: TRBJ1-1
v_gene: TRBV5-1
CDR3aa: CASSWGQGMGGTEAFF

abundance: .
j_gene: TRBJ2-7
v_gene: TRBV6-4
CDR3aa: CASSPGGLTSYEQYF

abundance: .
j_gene: TRBJ2-7
v_gene: TRBV10-3
CDR3aa: CAISESIQGASYEQYF

abundance: .
j_gene: TRBJ2-2
v_gene: TRBV5-1
CDR3aa: CASSLVGQGTGELFF

abundance: .
j_gene: TRBJ1-2
v_gene: TRBV28
CDR3aa: CASSTRQGYGYTF

abundance: .
j_gene: TRBJ1-1
v_gene: TRBV6-4
CDR3aa: CASSEGRNTEAFF

abundance: .
j_gene: TRBJ2-1
v_gene: TRBV2
CDR3aa: CASSDQSDRADFSYEQFF

abundance: .
j_gene: TRBJ1-1
v_gene: TRBV5-1
CDR3aa: CASSTGQGGTEAFF

abundance: .
j_gene: TRBJ1-6
v_gene: TRBV4-1
CDR3aa: CASRSSRQVRSPLHF

abundance: once
j_gene: TRBJ1-4
v_gene: TRBV7-9
CDR3aa: CASRVGASEFNEKLFF

abundance: few
j_gene: TRBJ2-3
v_gene: TRBV10-3
CDR3aa: CAISPGQGADTQYF

abundance: .
j_gene: TRBJ1-1
v_gene: TRBV5-1
CDR3aa: CASSFQVSGTEAFF

abundance: .
j_gene: TRBJ2-2
v_gene: TRBV28
CDR3aa: CASSLLWGGPNTGELFF

abundance: .
j_gene: TRBJ2-3
v_gene: TRBV7-2
CDR3aa: CASSQVSGGATDTQYF

abundance: once
j_gene: TRBJ1-5
v_gene: TRBV30
CDR3aa: CACSGQSNQPQHF

abundance: .
j_gene: TRBJ2-3
v_gene: TRBV5-4
CDR3aa: CASSPDRGATDTQYF

abundance: .
j_gene: TRBJ1-1
v_gene: TRBV7-9
CDR3aa: CASSFEGKTEAFF

abundance: .
j_gene: TRBJ2-3
v_gene: TRBV5-1
CDR3aa: CASHALAGATDTQYF

abundance: .
j_gene: TRBJ2-1
v_gene: TRBV5-1
CDR3aa: CASSPSTSGGRPEQFF

abundance: .
j_gene: TRBJ2-7
v_gene: TRBV5-1
CDR3aa: CASSIQGQGREQYF

abundance: once
j_gene: TRBJ2-3
v_gene: TRBV5-1
CDR3aa: CASSLGASGITDTQYF

abundance: .
j_gene: TRBJ1-5
v_gene: TRBV19
CDR3aa: CASSIGPGNQPQHF

abundance: few
j_gene: TRBJ1-4
v_gene: TRBV11-2
CDR3aa: CASSFGQGIREKLFF

abundance: .
j_gene: TRBJ2-2
v_gene: TRBV2
CDR3aa: CASRGTGRNTGELFF

abundance: .
j_gene: TRBJ2-7
v_gene: TRBV6-5
CDR3aa: CASTRGGSSYEQYF

abundance: .
j_gene: TRBJ2-7
v_gene: TRBV28
CDR3aa: CASTPTGVKYEQYF

abundance: .
j_gene: TRBJ2-7
v_gene: TRBV28
CDR3aa: CASIPAPGQGHEQYF

abundance: .
j_gene: TRBJ1-2
v_gene: TRBV2
CDR3aa: CASSEAGIGYGYTF

abundance: .
j_gene: TRBJ1-5
v_gene: TRBV19
CDR3aa: CASSIFGQTLNQPQHF

abundance: once
j_gene: TRBJ1-4
v_gene: TRBV28
CDR3aa: CASSLRGSVYEKLFF

abundance: .
j_gene: TRBJ2-7
v_gene: TRBV6-8
CDR3aa: CSSSYGEAYEQYF